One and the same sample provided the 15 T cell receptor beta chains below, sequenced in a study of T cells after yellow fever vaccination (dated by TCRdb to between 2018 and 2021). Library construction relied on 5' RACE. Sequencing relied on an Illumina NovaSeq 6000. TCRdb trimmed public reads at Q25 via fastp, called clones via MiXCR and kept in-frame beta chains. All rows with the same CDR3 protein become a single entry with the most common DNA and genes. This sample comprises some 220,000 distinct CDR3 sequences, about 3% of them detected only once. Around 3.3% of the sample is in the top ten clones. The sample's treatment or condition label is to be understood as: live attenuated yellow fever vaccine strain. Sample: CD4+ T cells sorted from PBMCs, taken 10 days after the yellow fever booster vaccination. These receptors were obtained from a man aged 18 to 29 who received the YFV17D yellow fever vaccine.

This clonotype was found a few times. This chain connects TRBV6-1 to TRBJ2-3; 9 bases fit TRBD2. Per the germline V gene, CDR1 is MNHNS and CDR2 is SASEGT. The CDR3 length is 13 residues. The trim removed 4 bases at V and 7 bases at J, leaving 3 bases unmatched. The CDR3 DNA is TGTGCCAGCAGTGCGGCGGGGGGGAATACGCAGTATTTT. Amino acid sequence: CASSAAGGNTQYF.

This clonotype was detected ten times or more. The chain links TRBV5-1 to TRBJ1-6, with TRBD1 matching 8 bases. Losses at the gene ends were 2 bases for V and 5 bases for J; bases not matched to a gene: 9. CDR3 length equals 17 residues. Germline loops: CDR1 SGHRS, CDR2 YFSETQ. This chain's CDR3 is CASSFPGTGKNNSPLHF. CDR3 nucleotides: TGCGCCAGCAGCTTTCCCGGGACAGGCAAGAATAATTCACCCCTCCACTTT.

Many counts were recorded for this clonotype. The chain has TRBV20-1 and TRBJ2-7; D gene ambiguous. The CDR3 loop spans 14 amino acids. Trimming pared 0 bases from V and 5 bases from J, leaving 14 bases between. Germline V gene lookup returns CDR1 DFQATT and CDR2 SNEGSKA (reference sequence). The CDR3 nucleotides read TGCAGTGCTAGAGATCAGGAAAGGGCCGACGAGCAGTACTTC. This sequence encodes CSARDQERADEQYF.

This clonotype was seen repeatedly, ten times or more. CDR3: CASPRVGSGGASEQFF. CDR3 coding DNA: TGTGCCAGCCCCAGGGTGGGAAGCGGGGGGGCCAGTGAGCAGTTCTTC. The chain joins TRBV5-6 to TRBJ2-1; 10 positions agree with TRBD2. Trimming at V came to 7 bases and at J to 9 bases, leaving 16 bases not matched to a gene. Germline CDR1 and CDR2: SGHDT and YYEEEE. There are 16 residues in the CDR3.

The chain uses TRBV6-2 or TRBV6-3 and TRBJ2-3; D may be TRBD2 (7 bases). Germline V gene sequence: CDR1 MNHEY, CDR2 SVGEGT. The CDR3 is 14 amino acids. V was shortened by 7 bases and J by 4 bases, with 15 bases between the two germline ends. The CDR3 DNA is TGTGCCAGCAACCCAGGGGAGGGGCCAGATACGCAGTATTTT. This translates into CASNPGEGPDTQYF.

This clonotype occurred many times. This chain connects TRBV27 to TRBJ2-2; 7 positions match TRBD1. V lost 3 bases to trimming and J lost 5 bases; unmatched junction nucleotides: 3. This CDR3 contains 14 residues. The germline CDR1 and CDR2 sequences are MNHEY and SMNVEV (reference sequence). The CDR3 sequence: CASSFRGWTGELFF. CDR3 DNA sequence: TGTGCCAGCAGTTTCAGGGGGTGGACCGGGGAGCTGTTTTTT.

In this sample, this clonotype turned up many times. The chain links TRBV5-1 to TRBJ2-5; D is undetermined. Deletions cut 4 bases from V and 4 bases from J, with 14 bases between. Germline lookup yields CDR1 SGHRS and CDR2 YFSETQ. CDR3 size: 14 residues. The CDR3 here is CASSNWAPRETQYF. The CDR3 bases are TGCGCCAGCAGCAACTGGGCCCCGAGAGAGACCCAGTACTTC.

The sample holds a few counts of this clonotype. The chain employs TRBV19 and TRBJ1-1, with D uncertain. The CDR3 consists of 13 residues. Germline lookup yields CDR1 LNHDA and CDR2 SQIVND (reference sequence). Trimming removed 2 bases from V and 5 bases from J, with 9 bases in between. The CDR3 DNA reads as TGTGCCAGTAGTATATCCGGGAGGACTGAAGCTTTCTTT. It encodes CASSISGRTEAFF.

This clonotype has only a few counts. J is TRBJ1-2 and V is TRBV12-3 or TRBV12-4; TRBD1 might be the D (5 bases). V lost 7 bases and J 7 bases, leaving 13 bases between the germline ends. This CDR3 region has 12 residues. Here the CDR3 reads CASTSRVSGYTF. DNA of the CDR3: TGTGCCAGCACCTCCAGGGTTAGTGGCTACACCTTC.

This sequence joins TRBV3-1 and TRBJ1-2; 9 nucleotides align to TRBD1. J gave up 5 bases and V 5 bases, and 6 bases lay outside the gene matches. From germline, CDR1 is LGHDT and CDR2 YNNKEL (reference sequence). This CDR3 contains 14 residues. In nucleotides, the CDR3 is TGTGCCAGCAGCGGGACAGGGCCCTCGTATGGCTACACCTTC. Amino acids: CASSGTGPSYGYTF. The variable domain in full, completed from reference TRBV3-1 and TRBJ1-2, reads DTAVSQTPKYLVTQMGNDKSIKCEQNLGHDTMYWYKQDSKKFLKIMFSYNNKELIINETVPNRFSPKSPDKAHLNLHINSLELGDSAVYFCASSGTGPSYGYTFGSGTRLTVV.

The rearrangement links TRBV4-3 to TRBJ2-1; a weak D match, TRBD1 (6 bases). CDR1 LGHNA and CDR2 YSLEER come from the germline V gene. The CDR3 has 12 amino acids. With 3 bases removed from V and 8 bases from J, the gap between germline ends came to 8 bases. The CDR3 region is CASSHPGDEQFF. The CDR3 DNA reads TGCGCCAGCAGCCATCCAGGGGATGAGCAGTTCTTC.

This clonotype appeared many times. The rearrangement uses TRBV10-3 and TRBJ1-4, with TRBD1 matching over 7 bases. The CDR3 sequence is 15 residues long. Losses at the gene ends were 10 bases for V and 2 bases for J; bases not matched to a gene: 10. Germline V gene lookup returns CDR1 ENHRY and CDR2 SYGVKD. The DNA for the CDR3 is TGTGCCACCTTGGCGGGGGGACAGACTAATGAAAAACTGTTTTTT. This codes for CATLAGGQTNEKLFF.

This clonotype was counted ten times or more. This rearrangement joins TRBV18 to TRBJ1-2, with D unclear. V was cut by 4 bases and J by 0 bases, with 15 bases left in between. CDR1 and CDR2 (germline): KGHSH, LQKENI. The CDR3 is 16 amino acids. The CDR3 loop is CASSRNRGETNYGYTF. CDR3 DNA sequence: TGTGCCAGCTCACGGAACCGTGGAGAGACTAACTATGGCTACACCTTC.

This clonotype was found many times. CDR3 protein: CASSYSWGTDTQYF. DNA for the CDR3: TGTGCCAGCAGTTACAGCTGGGGCACAGATACGCAGTATTTT. The chain recombines TRBV6-2 or TRBV6-3 with TRBJ2-3; D remains ambiguous. V lost 2 bases and J 1 base, leaving 7 bases between the germline ends. This CDR3 has 14 residues. Per the germline V gene, CDR1 is MNHEY and CDR2 is SVGEGT.

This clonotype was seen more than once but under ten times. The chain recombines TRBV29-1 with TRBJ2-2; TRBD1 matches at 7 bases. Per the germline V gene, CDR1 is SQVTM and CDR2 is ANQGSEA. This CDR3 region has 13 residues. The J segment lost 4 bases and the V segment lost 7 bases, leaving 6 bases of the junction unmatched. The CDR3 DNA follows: TGCAGCGGGGGACAGACGCTCACCGGGGAGCTGTTTTTT. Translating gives CSGGQTLTGELFF.